This passage covers 10 T cell receptor beta chains from one sample sequenced in a study of T cell responses to AZD1222 COVID-19 vaccine. Only in-frame clones appear in the TCRdb table, and some are missing; sequencing was by immunoSEQ multiplex PCR. There are around 200,000 clones in the sample; 80% to 90% occur only once, and approximately 0.5% lies in the top ten. The source material was peripheral blood, sampled on day 0 of AZD1222 vaccination. Receptors were obtained from an adult in good health.

This chain uses TRBV7-8 with TRBJ2-5; possibly TRBD2 for D (6 bases). The length of the CDR3 is 17 residues. V shed 3 bases and J shed 3 bases, with 20 bases lying between them. The germline V gene has CDR1 SGHVS and CDR2 FQNEAQ. CDR3 in DNA: TGTGCCAGCAGCTTGGGAACTGGACTACCCAGAAAAGAGACCCAGTACTTC. This translates into CASSLGTGLPRKETQYF.

CDR3 coding DNA: TGTGCCAGCAGCGTTACCCAAGACAGGGTAAATGAAAAACTGTTTTTT. Translated: CASSVTQDRVNEKLFF. The chain combines TRBV9 with TRBJ1-4; 7 bases match TRBD1. This CDR3 contains 16 residues. V gave up 2 bases and J gave up 5 bases; unmatched junction bases: 9. Germline-derived CDR1 and CDR2 are SGDLS and YYNGEE.

The V call is TRBV15, the J call TRBJ2-1, with TRBD1 matching 7 bases. The CDR3 is 19 amino acids. Germline CDR1 is LNHNV and CDR2 is YYDKDF (reference sequence). V was clipped by 2 bases and J by 2 bases; unmatched bases: 15. CDR3 in amino acids: CATSRPAYLRDSPYNEQFF. The DNA for the CDR3 is TGTGCCACCAGCAGACCGGCCTACCTCCGGGACAGCCCCTACAATGAGCAGTTCTTC.

The CDR3 nucleotides read TGCAGCGCTACGGGGGTGCTAGCGGACCCTTACGAGCAGTACTTC. This codes for CSATGVLADPYEQYF. The genes are TRBV29-1 and TRBJ2-7, with TRBD2 matching over 7 bases. Germline V gene sequence: CDR1 SQVTM, CDR2 ANQGSEA. J gave up 4 bases and V 7 bases, and 16 bases lay outside the gene matches. This CDR3 spans 15 amino acids.

The V and J genes are TRBV21-1 and TRBJ2-5; the table's D call, TRBD2, has no DNA check behind it. TRBV21-1 is labeled a pseudogene. This CDR3 contains 14 residues. CDR3 loop: CASSPPRRGQTQYF. The CDR3 DNA reads as TGTGCCAGCTCCCCACCTAGGCGGGGTCAGACCCAGTACTTC.

The chain recombines TRBV27 with TRBJ1-5; D gene unclear. The V gene's germline CDR1 is MNHEY and CDR2 SMNVEV (reference sequence). This CDR3 has 13 residues. Trimming left V 3 bases short and J 6 bases short, with 9 bases between. CDR3 loop: CASSFGFGQPQHF. The DNA for the CDR3 is TGTGCCAGCAGTTTTGGGTTCGGTCAGCCCCAGCATTTT.

The chain uses TRBV7-3 and TRBJ2-1; a weak D match, TRBD2 (6 bases). V was shortened by 4 bases and J by 0 bases, with 10 bases between the two germline ends. This CDR3 region has 15 residues. The germline V gene has CDR1 SGHTA and CDR2 FQGTGA. DNA for the CDR3: TGTGCCAGCAGCTCTAGCGCGAGCTCCTACAATGAGCAGTTCTTC. Its protein product is CASSSSASSYNEQFF.

CDR3 in DNA: TGTGCCTGGGGAGGGGATTATAACTATGGCTACACCTTC. The encoded protein is CAWGGDYNYGYTF. This chain links TRBV30 with TRBJ1-2; D is possibly TRBD1 (5 bases). Germline CDR1 reads GTSNPN; CDR2 reads SVGIG (reference sequence). This CDR3 region has 13 residues. V gave up 5 bases and J gave up 1 base, with 11 bases separating them.

The V and J genes are TRBV6-5 and TRBJ1-2; no clear D gene. With 6 bases removed from V and 4 bases from J, the gap between germline ends came to 15 bases. In germline, CDR1 is MNHEY, CDR2 SVGAGI. CDR3 length: 14 amino acids. CDR3 protein: CASSPTSSLYGYTF. As DNA, the CDR3 is TGTGCCAGCAGCCCGACATCCTCACTCTATGGCTACACCTTC.

The chain carries TRBV28 and TRBJ2-3; no clear D. Germline CDR1 reads MDHEN; CDR2 reads SYDVKM. This CDR3 region has 13 residues. The CDR3 DNA reads as TGTGCGGTCACTACTGCAGCCGCAGATACGCAGTATTTT. Its protein product is CAVTTAAADTQYF.